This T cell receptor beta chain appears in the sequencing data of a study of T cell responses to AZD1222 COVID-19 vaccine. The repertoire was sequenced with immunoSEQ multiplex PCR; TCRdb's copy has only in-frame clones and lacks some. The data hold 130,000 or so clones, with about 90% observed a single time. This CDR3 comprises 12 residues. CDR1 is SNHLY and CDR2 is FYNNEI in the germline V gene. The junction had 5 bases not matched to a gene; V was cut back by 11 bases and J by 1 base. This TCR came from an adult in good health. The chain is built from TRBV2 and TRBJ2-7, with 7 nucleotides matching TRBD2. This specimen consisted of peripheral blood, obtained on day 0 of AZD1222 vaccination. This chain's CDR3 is CAGGEVSYEQYF. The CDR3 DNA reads TGTGCCGGGGGGGAGGTATCCTACGAGCAGTACTTC.